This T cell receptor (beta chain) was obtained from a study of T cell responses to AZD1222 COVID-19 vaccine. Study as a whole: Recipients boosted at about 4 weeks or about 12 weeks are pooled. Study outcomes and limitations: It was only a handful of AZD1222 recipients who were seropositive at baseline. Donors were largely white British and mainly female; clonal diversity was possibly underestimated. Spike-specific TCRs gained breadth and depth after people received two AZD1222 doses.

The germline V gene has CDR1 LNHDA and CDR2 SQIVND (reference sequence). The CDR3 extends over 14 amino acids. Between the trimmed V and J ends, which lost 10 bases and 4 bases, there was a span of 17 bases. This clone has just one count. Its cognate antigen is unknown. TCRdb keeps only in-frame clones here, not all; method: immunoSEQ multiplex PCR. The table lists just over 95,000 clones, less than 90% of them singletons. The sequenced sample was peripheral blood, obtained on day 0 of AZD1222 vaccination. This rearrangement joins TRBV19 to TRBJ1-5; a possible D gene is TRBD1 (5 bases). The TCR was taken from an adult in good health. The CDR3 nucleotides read TGTGCCACTTACCCAGGGAGTCCTAATCAGCCCCAGCATTTT. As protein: CATYPGSPNQPQHF.